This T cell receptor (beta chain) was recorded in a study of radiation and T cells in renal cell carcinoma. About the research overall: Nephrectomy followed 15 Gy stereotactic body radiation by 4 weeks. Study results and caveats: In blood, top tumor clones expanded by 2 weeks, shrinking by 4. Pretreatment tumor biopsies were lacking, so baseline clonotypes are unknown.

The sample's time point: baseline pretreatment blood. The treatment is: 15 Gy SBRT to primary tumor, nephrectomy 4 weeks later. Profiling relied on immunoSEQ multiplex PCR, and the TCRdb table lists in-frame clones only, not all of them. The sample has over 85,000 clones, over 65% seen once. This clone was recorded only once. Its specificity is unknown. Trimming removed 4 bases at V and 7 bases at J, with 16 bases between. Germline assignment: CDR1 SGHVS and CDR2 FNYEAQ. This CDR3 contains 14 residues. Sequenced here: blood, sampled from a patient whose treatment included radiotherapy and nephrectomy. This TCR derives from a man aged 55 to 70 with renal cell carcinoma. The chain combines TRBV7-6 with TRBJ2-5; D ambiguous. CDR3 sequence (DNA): TGTGCCAGCAGCTCTTACCTGGCCGGCTCGACCCAGTACTTC. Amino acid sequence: CASSSYLAGSTQYF.